Listed below are T cell receptor beta chains from one sample, sequenced in a study of identifying expanded T cells in peripheral blood. Some clones are missing from TCRdb's copy, which holds only in-frame ones; the method was immunoSEQ multiplex PCR. The sample includes roughly 78,000 clones, roughly nine tenths seen only once; the top ten take over 2.5%. Input material: blood. These receptors came from a person between 18 and 69 years old in good health. Each CDR3 is given with its conserved first and last residue. D genes are given only for firm matches. Not all rows give a size; the values are once, few, many and, for expanded clones, a class.

v_gene	j_gene	d_gene	abundance	CDR3aa	CDR3nt
TRBV27	TRBJ1-2	.	.	CASSFSGGANYGYTF	TGTGCCAGCAGTTTCTCAGGAGGAGCTAACTATGGCTACACCTTC
TRBV6-1	TRBJ2-5	.	.	CASSEGQGSKTQYF	TGTGCCAGCAGTGAAGGGCAGGGGTCGAAGACCCAGTACTTC
TRBV19	TRBJ1-3	TRBD1	once	CASQGASGNTIYF	TGTGCCAGCCAGGGGGCTTCCGGAAACACCATATATTTT
TRBV7-8	TRBJ1-3	.	.	CASSLAQNTIYF	TGTGCCAGCAGCTTAGCTCAAAACACCATATATTTT
TRBV5-1	TRBJ1-4	TRBD1	.	CASSLEGGQGGEKLFF	TGCGCCAGCAGCTTGGAGGGGGGACAGGGAGGAGAAAAACTGTTTTTT
TRBV7-9	TRBJ1-1	.	.	CASSFGNTEAFF	TGTGCCAGCAGCTTCGGGAACACTGAAGCTTTCTTT
TRBV11-2	TRBJ2-7	.	.	CASSQRGSSYEQYF	TGTGCCAGCAGCCAGCGTGGCAGCTCCTACGAGCAGTACTTC
TRBV7-9	TRBJ2-5	.	.	CASSLAGGETQYF	TGTGCCAGCAGCTTAGCGGGTGGAGAGACCCAGTACTTC
TRBV4-1	TRBJ2-7	.	.	CASSRDPTSYEQYF	TGCGCCAGCAGCCGGGACCCCACGTCCTACGAGCAGTACTTC
TRBV27	TRBJ1-1	.	.	CASSLNLGGGKAFF	TGTGCCAGCAGTTTGAATCTGGGGGGCGGGAAAGCTTTCTTT
TRBV9	TRBJ1-4	TRBD1	.	CASSVDDRGDEKLFF	TGTGCCAGCAGCGTAGATGACAGGGGAGATGAAAAACTGTTTTTT
TRBV28	TRBJ2-1	TRBD2	.	CASSLPRTSGADRQFF	TGTGCCAGCAGTTTACCTCGCACTAGCGGGGCTGATAGGCAGTTCTTC
TRBV6-5	TRBJ1-3	.	.	CASSRVEGYGNTIYF	TGTGCCAGCAGCCGAGTCGAGGGTTATGGAAACACCATATATTTT
TRBV5-4	TRBJ1-1	.	.	CASSLDLISTEAFF	TGTGCCAGCAGCTTGGACCTTATCTCGACTGAAGCTTTCTTT
TRBV7-9	TRBJ2-3	TRBD2	.	CASSFGLAGGSTDTQYF	TGTGCCAGCAGCTTTGGACTAGCGGGAGGGTCCACAGATACGCAGTATTTT
TRBV5-4	TRBJ2-7	TRBD2	.	CASSRGGLGFSEQYF	TGTGCCAGCAGCCGGGGGGGACTAGGGTTCTCCGAGCAGTACTTC
TRBV2	TRBJ2-1	TRBD2	once	CASSLLAGEHEQFF	TGTGCCAGCTCTCTACTAGCGGGGGAGCATGAGCAGTTCTTC
TRBV4-1	TRBJ2-7	TRBD2	once	CASSPRDYLKEQYF	TGCGCCAGCAGCCCACGGGACTACCTGAAGGAGCAGTACTTC
TRBV5-1	TRBJ1-2	TRBD1	few	CASSWTGSNYGYTF	TGCGCCAGCAGCTGGACAGGGAGTAACTATGGCTACACCTTC
TRBV20-1	TRBJ2-4	.	.	CSASKGIIQYF	TGCAGTGCTAGTAAGGGGATTATTCAGTACTTC
TRBV9	TRBJ2-2	.	few	CASSNLRDTGELFF	TGTGCCAGCAGCAATTTACGTGACACCGGGGAGCTGTTTTTT
TRBV4-3	TRBJ2-7	TRBD2	once	CASSPTGGGEQYF	TGCGCCAGCAGCCCGACGGGGGGGGGTGAGCAGTACTTC
TRBV4-2	TRBJ2-1	.	.	CASSQEASSYNEQFF	TGTGCCAGCAGCCAAGAGGCTAGCTCCTACAATGAGCAGTTCTTC